The rows below give T cell receptor beta chains drawn from one sample of a study of cytomegalovirus exposure and HLA in healthy donors. Libraries were prepared by immunoSEQ multiplex PCR; TCRdb keeps only in-frame clonotypes and omits some of them. The sample consists of about 150,000 clones, 65% to 85% of them appearing once. The specimen was PBMCs. The origin of the receptors is a woman aged 50 to 60 in good health and CMV-seropositive. CDR3s include the opening cysteine and the closing phenylalanine or tryptophan.

j_call v_call cdr3_aa
TRBJ1-1 TRBV9 CASSLRGQGDSEAFF
TRBJ2-1 TRBV11-3 CASSRGSDFYNEQFF
TRBJ1-3 TRBV5-6 CASSLSGTGGFSGNTIYF
TRBJ2-5 TRBV20-1 CSPWFGETQYF
TRBJ1-4 TRBV7-8 CASSERTGTNEKLFF
TRBJ2-7 TRBV4-1 CASSPGQGADYEQYF
TRBJ2-1 TRBV7-8 CASSLLQASRYNEQFF
TRBJ2-6 TRBV27 CASAVSGANVLTF
TRBJ1-5 TRBV21-1 CASSKESGRANEPQHF
TRBJ1-2 TRBV5-1 CASSPDRPTNYGYTF
TRBJ2-2 TRBV7-9 CASSLGQNTGELFF
TRBJ1-1 TRBV6-5 CASSYRQANTEAFF
TRBJ2-2 TRBV7-2 CASSLRQTTGELFF
TRBJ2-1 TRBV10-3 CAISERGGLAGNEQFF
TRBJ1-1 TRBV5-8 CASVDRVPTEAFF
TRBJ1-4 TRBV5-1 CASSPTVSGLNEKLFF
TRBJ2-1 TRBV5-4 CASSLGLATDEQFF
TRBJ2-1 TRBV7-3 CASSLRGGTYNEQFF
TRBJ1-6 TRBV2 CASSGRQGNSPLHF
TRBJ2-1 TRBV11-2 CASSRSGGSYNEQFF
TRBJ1-1 TRBV29-1 CSVERTPNTEAFF
TRBJ1-6 TRBV11-3 CASSPLTSGSPLHF
TRBJ2-7 TRBV7-2 CASSSISYEQYF
TRBJ1-1 TRBV2 CASSEPGHQNTEAFF
TRBJ1-2 TRBV14 CASSLQEINYGYTF
TRBJ1-2 TRBV4-3 CASSQDVAPPGGYTF
TRBJ2-2 TRBV7-2 CASSLAPRGTTGELFF
TRBJ2-1 TRBV15 CATRPGQSYNEQFF
TRBJ1-1 TRBV5-1 CASSTNRANTEAFF
TRBJ2-1 TRBV11-3 CASSPGQGWFF
TRBJ1-1 TRBV5-1 CASSLQGTPGGTEAFF
TRBJ2-2 TRBV18 CASSPGQDTGELFF
TRBJ2-2 TRBV28 CAGGGVTGTGELFF
TRBJ2-2 TRBV5-4 CASSLETNTGELFF
TRBJ1-5 TRBV6-5 CASSRTGQNQPQHF
TRBJ2-4 TRBV13 CASSLERGDIQYF
TRBJ2-1 TRBV11-1 CASSASAPLAATYNEQFF
TRBJ2-5 TRBV7-2 CASRAGVAGETQYF
TRBJ2-2 TRBV29-1 CSAGHLNTGELFF
TRBJ2-7 TRBV4-3 CASSPGTGSYEQYF
TRBJ1-6 TRBV11-2 CASSLDVGNSPLHF
TRBJ2-5 TRBV5-1 CASSLIADQETQYF
TRBJ2-7 TRBV5-6 CASSFQGGGGHEQYF
TRBJ1-2 TRBV5-6 CASSPTGYGYTF
TRBJ1-3 TRBV7-2 CASSSHRGSSGNTIYF
TRBJ2-3 TRBV9 CASSVLGLAGRADTQYF
TRBJ2-4 TRBV28 CASSFGGAAKNIQYF
TRBJ1-5 TRBV30 CAWSGDRGQPQHF
TRBJ1-2 TRBV2 CASSTSRTVNYGYTF
TRBJ2-7 TRBV19 CASSPIDRGYEQYF
TRBJ2-5 TRBV19 CASSSSPWASGGVGQTQYF
TRBJ2-7 TRBV5-4 CASSLGTEYEQYF
TRBJ1-1 TRBV6-5 CASSFRGTEAFF
TRBJ1-1 TRBV2 CASSGQHTEAFF
TRBJ2-3 TRBV2 CASSFTSGRTDTQYF
TRBJ1-2 TRBV4-3 CASSQESGMNYGYTF
TRBJ1-1 TRBV5-1 CASSSGQAGVAFF